The 4 T cell receptor beta chains given below trace back to one sample, sequenced in a study of patients and donors after allogeneic stem cell transplantation. Using its own MiXCR run on the RT-PCR reads, TCRdb lists one record per CDR3 protein. The sample holds approximately 140,000 distinct CDR3 sequences, approximately 37% seen once. The specimen was blood, either unsorted or a sorted T cell fraction (not recorded which). The receptor source for this set is a human donor who was either an allogeneic HSCT recipient or a stem cell or donor lymphocyte infusion donor (not recorded which). It is not recorded whose cells these are; they may come from a transplant donor.

This clonotype showed up just a few times. This chain links TRBV20-1 with TRBJ1-2; no definite D call. V lost 5 bases and J 1 base, leaving 17 bases between the germline ends. Germline values: CDR1 DFQATT, CDR2 SNEGSKA (reference sequence). The CDR3 is made up of 15 amino acids. The CDR3: CSAPPVFTVNYGYTF. The CDR3 nucleotides read TGCAGTGCTCCCCCCGTTTTTACGGTTAACTATGGCTACACCTTC.

V is TRBV12-3 or TRBV12-4 and J is TRBJ1-2; 9 bases agree with TRBD1. V shed 5 bases, J shed 4 bases, and the junction held 2 bases outside the gene matches. The CDR3 sequence is 13 residues long. CDR3: CASSTGGAYGYTF. The CDR3 DNA follows: TGTGCCAGCAGTACAGGGGGCGCCTATGGCTACACCTTC.

This clonotype has a handful of counts. The V gene is TRBV20-1, the J gene TRBJ1-1; D is ambiguous. CDR1 and CDR2 (germline): DFQATT, SNEGSKA (reference sequence). This CDR3 has 13 amino acids. Trimming cost V 0 bases and J 7 bases, with 12 bases left between them. CDR3 nucleotides: TGCAGTGCTAGAGATCGGCAGGCCCTTGAAGCTTTCTTT. Encoded protein: CSARDRQALEAFF.

The sample holds one count of this clonotype. The rearrangement joins TRBV20-1 to TRBJ2-3; D is possibly TRBD1 or TRBD2 (5 bases each). This CDR3 is built from 15 residues. Trimming removed 1 base at V and 2 bases at J, with 13 bases between. Germline V gene lookup returns CDR1 DFQATT and CDR2 SNEGSKA (reference sequence). The CDR3 coding sequence is TGCAGTGCTAGAGGGACGGGACGGCTCACAGATACGCAGTATTTT. Its translation: CSARGTGRLTDTQYF.